These 25 T cell receptor beta chains were all obtained from the same sample, sequenced in a study of T cell clusters in autoimmune cytopenias. Each sample's input was 250 ng genomic DNA, 35,000 to 40,000 genome equivalents. Multiplex touch-down PCR amplified TRB using TRB-A and TRB-B pools in one tube. For each CDR3 protein, TCRdb gives one entry from its re-call of the multiplex PCR reads, without DNA. The record lists approximately 12,000 distinct CDR3 sequences, of which the ten most abundant hold 3.3%. The data were also submitted as part of a second study, on T cell repertoires in aging, cancer and after chemotherapy.

Sequencing was done on a sample of peripheral blood. These receptors were taken from a human donor in good health.

V is TRBV6-6 and J is TRBJ1-3; the D gene TCRdb calls, TRBD1, cannot be checked with no DNA. The CDR3 contains 15 residues. Germline V gene sequence: CDR1 MNHNY, CDR2 SVGAGI (reference sequence). CDR3 residues: CASSSSGQPGNTIYF.

This clonotype registers medium-sized by frequency. The rearrangement links TRBV6-1 to TRBJ2-5; TCRdb gives TRBD1 as the D gene, but with no DNA this cannot be confirmed. Per the germline V gene, CDR1 is MNHNS and CDR2 is SASEGT. This CDR3 is 14 amino acids long. The CDR3: CASRPGQGTETQYF.

V usage is TRBV30 and J usage is TRBJ2-7; TCRdb gives TRBD1 as the D gene, but with no DNA this cannot be confirmed. The length of the CDR3 is 17 residues. Germline V gene sequence: CDR1 GTSNPN, CDR2 SVGIG (reference sequence). CDR3 region: CAWSHTFGRGLSREQYF.

This chain uses TRBV6-5 with TRBJ2-3. The CDR3 runs 16 residues. Germline-derived CDR1 and CDR2 are MNHEY and SVGAGI. CDR3 amino acids: CASSSSEARRTDTQYF.

The chain employs TRBV5-1 and TRBJ2-7; with no DNA, the TCRdb D assignment of TRBD1 cannot be verified. From germline, CDR1 is SGHRS and CDR2 YFSETQ. The CDR3 consists of 14 residues. CDR3 region: CASSLNPGQYEQYF. The full variable domain, in which reference TRBV5-1 and TRBJ2-7 provide the parts outside the CDR3, is KAGVTQTPRYLIKTRGQQVTLSCSPISGHRSVSWYQQTPGQGLQFLFEYFSETQRNKGNFPGRFSGRQFSNSRSEMNVSTLELGDSALYLCASSLNPGQYEQYFGPGTRLTVT.

This clonotype registers medium-sized (0.01 to 0.1%) by frequency. CDR3: CATSVGGADGYTF. The chain carries TRBV24-1 and TRBJ1-2; absent DNA, TCRdb's TRBD1 call cannot be checked. Germline loops: CDR1 KGHDR, CDR2 SFDVKD. This CDR3 spans 13 amino acids.

This clonotype is identified as medium-sized (0.01 to 0.1%) from frequency. This chain connects TRBV30 to TRBJ1-4; the D call from TCRdb, TRBD1, cannot be confirmed without DNA. Per germline, CDR1 GTSNPN and CDR2 SVGIG (reference sequence). CDR3 length equals 12 residues. CDR3 residues: CAWSGLQGKLFF. The entire variable domain, with the rest obtained from reference TRBV30 and TRBJ1-4, is as follows: SQTIHQWPATLVQPVGSPLSLECTVEGTSNPNLYWYRQAAGRGLQLLFYSVGIGQISSEVPQNLSASRPQDRQFILSSKKLLLSDSGFYLCAWSGLQGKLFFGSGTQLSVL.

The V gene is TRBV14, the J gene TRBJ2-7; TCRdb outputs TRBD1, but without DNA this stays unchecked. Germline CDR1 reads SGHDN; CDR2 reads FVKESK. The CDR3 length is 16 residues. The CDR3: CASSQDHRDGEYEQYF.

By frequency, this clonotype is medium-sized. The rearrangement uses TRBV29-1 and TRBJ2-2; TCRdb's assignment of TRBD1 cannot be checked, as there is no DNA. CDR3 length: 15 residues. Germline V gives CDR1 SQVTM, CDR2 ANQGSEA. CDR3 region: CSVGRTGGAAGELFF.

This clonotype is medium-sized by frequency. This sequence joins TRBV5-6 and TRBJ2-2. Germline assignment: CDR1 SGHDT and CDR2 YYEEEE. This CDR3 is built from 12 residues. The CDR3 sequence: CASSQLGGELFF.

This chain links TRBV7-9 with TRBJ2-1. The CDR3 extends over 13 amino acids. Germline V gene sequence: CDR1 SEHNR, CDR2 FQNEAQ (reference sequence). Here the CDR3 reads CASSFKIDNEQFF.

The chain couples TRBV5-1 to TRBJ2-7; TCRdb's D gene call, TRBD2, goes unchecked for lack of DNA. The germline gives CDR1 SGHRS, CDR2 YFSETQ. This CDR3 spans 15 amino acids. CDR3 sequence: CASSISGTHPPEQYF. Full variable domain (missing parts from reference TRBV5-1 and TRBJ2-7): KAGVTQTPRYLIKTRGQQVTLSCSPISGHRSVSWYQQTPGQGLQFLFEYFSETQRNKGNFPGRFSGRQFSNSRSEMNVSTLELGDSALYLCASSISGTHPPEQYFGPGTRLTVT.

V usage is TRBV6-1 and J usage is TRBJ1-2. This CDR3 spans 14 amino acids. Germline values: CDR1 MNHNS, CDR2 SASEGT. The CDR3 reads CASSGRNRGRGYTF.

J is TRBJ2-2 and V is TRBV28; as DNA is missing, the TRBD1 call by TCRdb cannot be tested. Germline V gene data show CDR1 as MDHEN and CDR2 as SYDVKM. There are 14 residues in the CDR3. CDR3 amino acids: CASTRGGSTGELFF.

V is TRBV30 and J is TRBJ1-5. The CDR3 totals 15 residues. The germline V gene has CDR1 GTSNPN and CDR2 SVGIG (reference sequence). The CDR3 spells CAWSVGSVSNQPQHF.

V and J are TRBV6-6 and TRBJ2-6; TCRdb designates TRBD1, a call that cannot be tested without DNA. Germline V gene sequence: CDR1 MNHNY, CDR2 SVGAGI (reference sequence). The length of the CDR3 is 13 residues. CDR3 residues: CASIRVGANVLTF.

The chain links TRBV6-2 or TRBV6-3 to TRBJ2-2; as DNA is missing, the TRBD2 call by TCRdb cannot be tested. The CDR3 consists of 17 residues. In germline, CDR1 is MNHEY, CDR2 SVGEGT. This chain's CDR3 is CASTRVGAGGRTGELFF.

The rearrangement joins TRBV12-3 or TRBV12-4 to TRBJ2-1; TCRdb proposes TRBD1, but this gene call is untestable without DNA. The length of the CDR3 is 17 residues. Here the CDR3 reads CASRLQRIRTGGNEQFF.

The CDR3 is CASSEAGGSNTEAFF. The gene calls are TRBV7-9 and TRBJ1-1. Germline loops: CDR1 SEHNR, CDR2 FQNEAQ (reference sequence). The CDR3 totals 15 residues.

The chain employs TRBV15 and TRBJ2-7; TCRdb's D call, TRBD1, is unchecked because there is no DNA. The CDR3 runs to 16 residues. The germline V gene has CDR1 LNHNV and CDR2 YYDKDF (reference sequence). The CDR3: CATSRKRDALLYEQYF. Together with reference TRBV15 and TRBJ2-7, the CDR3 gives the full variable domain: DAMVIQNPRYQVTQFGKPVTLSCSQTLNHNVMYWYQQKSSQAPKLLFHYYDKDFNNEADTPDNFQSRRPNTSFCFLDIRSPGLGDTAMYLCATSRKRDALLYEQYFGPGTRLTVT.

By frequency, this clonotype is medium-sized. This chain connects TRBV19 to TRBJ2-7; the D gene TCRdb calls, TRBD1, cannot be checked with no DNA. Germline V CDR1 and CDR2: LNHDA, SQIVND (reference sequence). The CDR3 runs 13 residues. The CDR3 region is CASSMGGPYEQYF.

By frequency, this clonotype is medium-sized. V usage is TRBV30 and J usage is TRBJ2-6; TCRdb outputs TRBD1, but without DNA this stays unchecked. This CDR3 has 14 residues. Germline-derived CDR1 and CDR2 are GTSNPN and SVGIG (reference sequence). CDR3: CAWALGGLANVLTF.

This clonotype is identified as medium-sized (0.01 to 0.1%) from frequency. The genes are TRBV7-2 and TRBJ1-3; the TCRdb call, TRBD1, lacks DNA for checking. This CDR3 has 15 residues. CDR1 and CDR2 (germline): SGHTA, FQGNSA. This CDR3 is CASSLGQGLGNTIYF.

The chain recombines TRBV6-2 or TRBV6-3 with TRBJ1-6; there is no DNA to check the TCRdb D call of TRBD1. The CDR3 spans 17 residues. CDR1 is MNHEY and CDR2 is SVGEGT in the germline V gene. CDR3 sequence reads: CASSYGDRGLSNSPLHF.

The CDR3 sequence: CASSGDGPNQPQHF. V is TRBV18 and J is TRBJ1-5. This CDR3 is built from 14 residues. CDR1 and CDR2 (germline): KGHSH, LQKENI.